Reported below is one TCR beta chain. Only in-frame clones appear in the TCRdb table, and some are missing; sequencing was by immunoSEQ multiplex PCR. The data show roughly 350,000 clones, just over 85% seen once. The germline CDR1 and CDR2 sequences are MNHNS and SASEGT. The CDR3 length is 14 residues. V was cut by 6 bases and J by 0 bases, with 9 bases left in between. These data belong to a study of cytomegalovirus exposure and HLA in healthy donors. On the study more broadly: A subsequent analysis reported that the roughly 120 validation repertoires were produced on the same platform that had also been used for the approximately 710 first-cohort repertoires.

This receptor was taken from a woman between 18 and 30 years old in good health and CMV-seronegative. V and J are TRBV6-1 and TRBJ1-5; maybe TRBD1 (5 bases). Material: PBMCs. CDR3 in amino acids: CASSRGNSNQPQHF. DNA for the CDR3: TGTGCCAGCAGCCGGGGGAATAGCAATCAGCCCCAGCATTTT.